This T cell receptor beta chain was found in a study of T cells in Graves' hyperthyroidism and ophthalmopathy. Whole-study context: Before treatment of any kind, peripheral blood was taken at initial diagnosis.

Amplification of TCR beta CDR3 regions was performed using RNA transcripts as template. The study used the HTBI primer set for a first-round RT-PCR of the TCR CDR3. One entry per CDR3 protein, called by TCRdb with MiXCR from the multiplex PCR reads. Of some 460,000 distinct CDR3 sequences in the sample, 15% to 18% were seen once. Germline V CDR1 and CDR2: MGHRA, YSYEKL. The V gene lost 6 bases and the J gene lost 11 bases, with 13 bases spanning the gap. The CDR3 contains 11 residues. This clonotype was seen ten or more times. Sequenced input: blood. This receptor was taken from a young woman with Graves' hyperthyroidism. This chain links TRBV4-1 with TRBJ1-1; D remains ambiguous. This CDR3 is CASRSRSRAFF. The CDR3 nucleotides read TGCGCCAGCAGGTCCCGTAGTAGGGCTTTCTTT.